The 24 T cell receptor beta chains listed next were all sequenced from one sample in a study of metastatic and nonmetastatic thyroid tumors. TCRdb re-analyzed the PCR reads through MiXCR. The repertoire has some 14,000 clones, about 35% of them found once; the top ten carry around 10%. Before thyroid surgery, none of the patients had received any treatment. Sequencing was carried out using tumor tissue. These receptors were collected from a male donor with papillary thyroid cancer or a benign thyroid nodule (not recorded which). Some clones in this sample may be carry-over from other donors' samples.

V gene TRBV30 combines with J gene TRBJ2-7; a possible D gene is TRBD2 (5 bases). The germline V gene has CDR1 GTSNPN and CDR2 SVGIG (reference sequence). Trimming took off 0 bases at V and 6 bases at J, with 9 bases between the two ends. The CDR3 is 12 residues long. CDR3 loop: CAWSVGGGEQYF. In nucleotides, the CDR3 is TGTGCCTGGAGTGTAGGAGGCGGCGAGCAGTACTTC.

Only a few counts were recorded for this clone. The chain employs TRBV15 and TRBJ1-3; possible D gene TRBD1, 5 bases. The CDR3 runs 15 residues. With 6 bases removed from V and 2 bases from J, the gap between germline ends came to 14 bases. CDR1 and CDR2 from the germline V gene are LNHNV and YYDKDF (reference sequence). The CDR3 loop reads CATSIYGGTGNTIYF. The CDR3 DNA follows: TGTGCCACCAGTATCTACGGGGGGACTGGAAACACCATATATTTT.

This clone was seen ten or more times. V gene TRBV2 combines with J gene TRBJ1-3; D might be TRBD1 (6 bases). This CDR3 is built from 14 residues. CDR1 is SNHLY, CDR2 FYNNEI, per germline. V lost 6 bases, J lost 8 bases, and 17 bases lay in between. The DNA for the CDR3 is TGTGCCAGCAGAAGAGGGGGGTCGGACGACACCATATATTTT. Its protein is CASRRGGSDDTIYF.

This clone appeared a few times. This chain connects TRBV6-2 or TRBV6-3 to TRBJ1-1, with TRBD1 matching 7 bases. This CDR3 region has 13 residues. Trimming removed 5 bases from V and 8 bases from J; junction bases left unmatched: 8. CDR1 MNHEY and CDR2 SVGEGT come from the germline V gene. CDR3 in DNA: TGTGCCAGCAGTAACCGACAGGGCGGAGAAGCTTTCTTT. This codes for CASSNRQGGEAFF.

About this clone: An end of the junction does not agree with germline; a read error may underlie this. This sample also contains other DNA sequences that code for the same CDR3. The chain recombines TRBV11-2 with TRBJ1-1; D uncertain. The CDR3 has 16 amino acids. Germline CDR1 SGHAT, CDR2 FQNNGV. DNA of the CDR3: TGTGCCAGCAGCTTAGATCACGGTACATCGAACACAGAAGCTTTCTTT. Its protein product is CASSLDHGTSNTEAFF.

V and J are TRBV20-1 and TRBJ2-1; D gene ambiguous. V lost 1 base, J lost 2 bases, and 15 bases lay in between. The CDR3 is made up of 16 amino acids. CDR1 and CDR2 from the germline V gene are DFQATT and SNEGSKA (reference sequence). The CDR3 region is CSARGPRAVAYNEQFF. In DNA form, the CDR3 reads TGCAGTGCTAGAGGCCCTCGAGCTGTGGCCTACAATGAGCAGTTCTTC.

This clone was seen more than once but under ten times. A read error may account for a junction end that differs from germline. J is TRBJ2-6 and V is TRBV6-1; D is unresolved. There are 16 residues in the CDR3. CDR1 MNHNS and CDR2 SASEGT come from the germline V gene. The DNA of the CDR3 is TGTGCCAGCAGTGGCGGAAGGACGTCTGGGGACAACGTCCTGACTTTC. It specifies CASSGGRTSGDNVLTF.

The chain employs TRBV7-2 and TRBJ2-7; D not resolved. The CDR3 spans 15 residues. Germline V lookup: CDR1 SGHTA, CDR2 FQGNSA. Trimming took 5 bases from V and 2 from J, leaving 16 bases between them. The CDR3 sequence: CASSPHGSMPYEQYF. CDR3 DNA: TGTGCCAGCAGCCCCCATGGGTCCATGCCCTACGAGCAGTACTTC.

The table lists this clone with many counts. The CDR3 region has the DNA TGTGCCAGCGGCCTTCAGCCTACGCAGAACACCGGGGAGCTGTTTTTT. This sequence encodes CASGLQPTQNTGELFF. V gene TRBV7-2 combines with J gene TRBJ2-2; D gene ambiguous. This CDR3 comprises 16 residues. Looked up from germline, CDR1 is SGHTA and CDR2 is FQGNSA. V was pared by 8 bases and J by 1 base, with 17 bases between.

This clone was seen only a few times. A much larger clone lies a single base off, so this may be a read error. Other DNA sequences from this sample encode an identical CDR3 as well. The rearrangement links TRBV14 to TRBJ1-5; D unresolved. CDR3 size: 12 residues. Trimming pared 4 bases from V and 10 bases from J, leaving 11 bases between. Looked up from germline, CDR1 is SGHDN and CDR2 is FVKESK. The DNA for the CDR3 is TGTGCCAGCAGCCTAGTGTGGGGTCCCCAGCATTTT. It is translated as CASSLVWGPQHF.

In the case of this clone: The sample has other DNA sequences that encode this CDR3 too. The rearrangement links TRBV20-1 to TRBJ1-2; tentatively, D is TRBD1 (6 bases). V was trimmed by 1 base and J by 5 bases, leaving 11 bases between them. Germline lookup yields CDR1 DFQATT and CDR2 SNEGSKA (reference sequence). This CDR3 comprises 13 residues. For the CDR3, the DNA is TGCAGTGCTAGAGTTACAGGGACATATGGCTACACCTTC. It encodes CSARVTGTYGYTF.

This clone was counted ten times or more. The rearrangement uses TRBV7-6 and TRBJ2-7; D not certain. Deletions cut 1 base from V and 6 bases from J, with 10 bases between. Looked up from germline, CDR1 is SGHVS and CDR2 is FNYEAQ. This CDR3 spans 13 amino acids. CDR3 sequence: CASSLGHLGEQYF. Written as DNA, the CDR3 is TGTGCCAGCAGCTTAGGACATCTCGGCGAGCAGTACTTC.

Here the CDR3 DNA reads TGTGCCACCAGTGACAACACAGGGAGGAACACTGAAGCTTTCTTT. The encoded protein is CATSDNTGRNTEAFF. The J gene is TRBJ1-1, the V gene TRBV24-1; the D gene is possibly TRBD1 (6 bases). V gave up 4 bases and J gave up 1 base, with 12 bases separating them. The CDR3 runs to 15 residues. Germline V gene data show CDR1 as KGHDR and CDR2 as SFDVKD.

This clone was seen repeatedly, ten times or more. This may be a read error, as it is one base from a much larger clone. This chain connects TRBV6-1 to TRBJ1-1; D is perhaps TRBD1 (6 bases). Germline CDR1 reads MNHNS; CDR2 reads SASEGT. The CDR3 sequence is 17 residues long. Trimming stripped 3 bases from V and 8 bases from J, with 25 bases between. CDR3 in amino acids: CASSERGGTRGPREAFF. In nucleotides, the CDR3 is TGTGCCAGCAGTGAGAGGGGGGGGACCAGGGGCCCCCGGGAAGCTTTCTTT.

This clone was seen many times. The V and J genes are TRBV9 and TRBJ1-6, with D possibly matching TRBD1 (5 bases). Germline CDR1 is SGDLS and CDR2 is YYNGEE. The V end was cut by 4 bases, the J end by 6 bases, with 14 bases between. The CDR3 is made up of 15 amino acids. The chain's CDR3 is CASSWIERGNSPLHF. CDR3 bases: TGTGCCAGCAGCTGGATCGAAAGGGGTAATTCACCCCTCCACTTT. Complete variable domain (other parts from reference TRBV9 and TRBJ1-6): DSGVTQTPKHLITATGQRVTLRCSPRSGDLSVYWYQQSLDQGLQFLIQYYNGEERAKGNILERFSAQQFPDLHSELNLSSLELGDSALYFCASSWIERGNSPLHFGNGTRLTVT.

This clone has ten or more counts. Additional DNA sequences in this sample encode the identical CDR3. The chain links TRBV28 to TRBJ1-4; D is unresolved. V was shortened by 3 bases and J by 7 bases, with 12 bases between the two germline ends. The CDR3 sequence is 14 residues long. Germline loops: CDR1 MDHEN, CDR2 SYDVKM. DNA for the CDR3: TGTGCCAGCAGTTTGGTAGGGCCGGGTGAAAAACTGTTTTTT. Translating it yields CASSLVGPGEKLFF.

There are many counts of this clone. The rearrangement links TRBV3-1 to TRBJ2-7, with D perhaps TRBD1 or TRBD2 (5 bases each). Germline V gene lookup returns CDR1 LGHDT and CDR2 YNNKEL (reference sequence). This CDR3 has 12 amino acids. Trimming pared 8 bases from V and 3 bases from J, leaving 11 bases between. The CDR3 here is CASAARGYEQYF. In nucleotides, the CDR3 is TGTGCCAGCGCCGCGAGGGGCTACGAGCAGTACTTC.

In its sample, this clone was seen many times. The chain joins TRBV20-1 to TRBJ2-1; tentatively, D is TRBD1 (5 bases). CDR1 is DFQATT, CDR2 SNEGSKA, per germline (reference sequence). The CDR3 is made up of 14 amino acids. Trimming shortened V by 0 bases and J by 12 bases, and 18 bases separated the two germline ends. The CDR3 bases are TGCAGTGCTAGAGATCAGGGTTTAAGGTCTAGGCAGTTCTTC. Encoded protein: CSARDQGLRSRQFF.

This clone has just a few counts. The chain links TRBV5-1 to TRBJ2-1; D is possibly TRBD1 (5 bases). Germline V lookup: CDR1 SGHRS, CDR2 YFSETQ. Trimming shortened V by 4 bases and J by 5 bases, and 22 bases separated the two germline ends. The CDR3 loop spans 17 amino acids. As DNA, the CDR3 is TGCGCCAGCAGCCAGAACCCGCCGGACACGGACCACAATGAGCAGTTCTTC. It encodes CASSQNPPDTDHNEQFF.

This clone was observed a few times. A much larger clone is a single base away; this may be a read error. The missing conserved phenylalanine or tryptophan at the end of this CDR3 makes a read error likely. This rearrangement joins TRBV19 to TRBJ1-2; D is unclear. The CDR3 covers 14 residues. Germline lookup yields CDR1 LNHDA and CDR2 SQIVND (reference sequence). The V end was cut by 5 bases, the J end by 4 bases, with 14 bases between. The CDR3 bases are TGTGCCAGTAGTCCGGGGATTTCTATCTATGGCTACACCCTC. Amino acids: CASSPGISIYGYTL.

This chain uses TRBV6-6 with TRBJ2-3; D not certain. Matching the DNA end better, TRBJ1-5 makes the J call doubtful. The CDR3 spans 13 residues. Germline CDR1 reads MNHNY; CDR2 reads SVGAGI (reference sequence). This CDR3 is CASSYDPRDTQHF. CDR3 bases: TGTGCCAGCAGTTACGATCCGCGCGATACGCAGCATTTT.

The chain joins TRBV5-5 to TRBJ1-1; maybe TRBD1 (5 bases). The CDR3 consists of 14 residues. Germline V gene data show CDR1 as SGHKS and CDR2 as YYEKEE (reference sequence). V lost 0 bases to trimming and J lost 2 bases, with 8 bases between them. CDR3 amino acids: CASSLAGFNTEAFF. CDR3 sequence (DNA): TGTGCCAGCAGCTTGGCAGGGTTCAACACTGAAGCTTTCTTT.

The genes are TRBV2 and TRBJ1-5, with D perhaps TRBD1 (6 bases). The CDR3 extends over 17 amino acids. The germline gives CDR1 SNHLY, CDR2 FYNNEI. The germline V and J ends were trimmed by 6 bases and 3 bases, with 21 bases remaining between them. CDR3 residues: CASRNRTGTSINQPQHF. In DNA, the CDR3 is TGTGCCAGCAGGAATCGGACCGGGACATCGATCAATCAGCCCCAGCATTTT.

This clone was observed a handful of times. The chain is built from TRBV27 and TRBJ2-1, with 9 bases lining up with TRBD2. This CDR3 region has 17 residues. CDR1 and CDR2 from the germline V gene are MNHEY and SMNVEV (reference sequence). V gave up 2 bases and J gave up 0 bases; unmatched junction bases: 5. The CDR3 spells CASSLRSGSYSYNEQFF. Written as DNA, the CDR3 is TGTGCCAGCAGTTTACGTAGCGGGAGTTACTCCTACAATGAGCAGTTCTTC.